Listed here is a single T cell receptor beta chain. As yet, its antigen is unknown. This record comes from a study of somatic mutations in cytotoxic T cells in rheumatoid arthritis. Study-level points and caveats: A significant difference in CD8+ T-cell clonality was not found between rheumatoid arthritis patients and age-matched healthy controls.

Per the authors' pipeline: Only a few patient CD8+ clones above 1% matched published virus-specific TCRB sequences. Libraries were prepared by immunoSEQ multiplex PCR; TCRdb keeps only in-frame clonotypes and omits some of them. Clone size and the V and J calls come from that table; the DNA yielded D and trimming. The repertoire consists of about 30,000 clones, with around 86% occurring once and the leading ten covering about 8.6%. Using positive magnetic bead selection on an AutoMACS, CD4+ and CD8+ cells were isolated, after which their purity was checked by flow cytometry. Specimen: CD8+ T cells sorted from blood. This TCR was recovered from an adult with rheumatoid arthritis.

The CDR3 sequence: CASSGGVTNEKLFF. For the CDR3, the DNA is TGTGCCAGCAGCGGCGGGGTAACTAATGAAAAACTGTTTTTT. The chain has TRBV9 and TRBJ1-4, with no clear D. Germline V gene sequence: CDR1 SGDLS, CDR2 YYNGEE. The CDR3 runs 14 residues. V gave up 3 bases and J gave up 1 base, with 7 bases separating them.